This TCR beta chain was sequenced for a study of T cell repertoires in cytomegalovirus infection. As for the study in general: The authors relied on CMV epitopes, both recently identified HLA-C-restricted and well-studied HLA-B-restricted. The public TCR beta signatures pointed to both CMV infection and matching HLA type.

TCRdb used MiXCR to reprocess the reads, holding one entry per CDR3 protein. The data contain fewer than 60,000 distinct CDR3 sequences, roughly a fifth of them seen just once; the ten biggest clones take up just under 80%. The CDR3 is 15 residues long. Germline CDR1 reads MNHEY; CDR2 reads SVGEGT. The J segment lost 2 bases and the V segment lost 2 bases, leaving 4 bases of the junction unmatched. In regard to this clonotype: Antigen specificity is unknown.

The rearrangement uses TRBV6-2 or TRBV6-3 and TRBJ2-7; TRBD1 agrees at 9 bases. The specimen comprised CD8+ T cells from cultured PBMCs, sampled from culture after CMV antigen stimulation. This clonotype was obtained from a human donor in good health (CMV status not recorded). Some clones in this sample may be carry-over from other donors' samples. CDR3 in DNA: TGTGCCAGCAGTTACCCCGGACAGGGGACCTACGAGCAGTACTTC. As protein: CASSYPGQGTYEQYF.